A selection of T cell receptor beta chains follows, all from one sample in a study of T cell responses to AZD1222 COVID-19 vaccine. Profiling relied on immunoSEQ multiplex PCR, and the TCRdb table lists in-frame clones only, not all of them. The table includes approximately 120,000 clones, 70% to 90% detected once. This specimen consisted of peripheral blood, obtained on day 0 of AZD1222 vaccination. The receptors originated from an adult in good health. The conserved cysteine and the conserved F or W are not part of the CDR3 here. D genes are given only for firm matches.

CDR3: ASKSQGIGYEQY
V: TRBV11-1
J: TRBJ2-7
D: -

CDR3: ASSLAGFYGGDTDTQY
V: TRBV5-4
J: TRBJ2-3
D: -

CDR3: ASSGGPDRNQPQH
V: TRBV2
J: TRBJ1-5
D: -

CDR3: ASSPTGGDPTDTQY
V: TRBV9
J: TRBJ2-3
D: -

CDR3: ASTTGHYEQY
V: TRBV28
J: TRBJ2-7
D: -

CDR3: ASSYRTGRVTEAF
V: TRBV6-5
J: TRBJ1-1
D: TRBD1

CDR3: ASKRWRVEDTGELF
V: TRBV27
J: TRBJ2-2
D: -

CDR3: ASRDHRGWQPQH
V: TRBV2
J: TRBJ1-5
D: TRBD1

CDR3: ASSVVGSYNEQF
V: TRBV9
J: TRBJ2-1
D: -

CDR3: ASSLVTVANTGELF
V: TRBV7-9
J: TRBJ2-2
D: -